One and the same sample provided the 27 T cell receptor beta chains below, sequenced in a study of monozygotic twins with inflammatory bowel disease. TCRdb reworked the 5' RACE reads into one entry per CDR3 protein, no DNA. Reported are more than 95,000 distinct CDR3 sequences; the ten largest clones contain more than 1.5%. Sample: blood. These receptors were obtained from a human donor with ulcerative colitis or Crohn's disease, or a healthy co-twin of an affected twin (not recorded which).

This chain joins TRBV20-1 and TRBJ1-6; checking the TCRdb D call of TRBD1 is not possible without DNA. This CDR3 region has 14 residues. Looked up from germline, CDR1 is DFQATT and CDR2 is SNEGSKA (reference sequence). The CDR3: CSARDEGDNSPLHF.

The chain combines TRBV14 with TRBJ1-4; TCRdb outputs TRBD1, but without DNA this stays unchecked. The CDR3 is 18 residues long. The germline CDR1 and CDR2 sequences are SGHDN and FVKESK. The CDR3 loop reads CASSQADKGTATNEKLFF.

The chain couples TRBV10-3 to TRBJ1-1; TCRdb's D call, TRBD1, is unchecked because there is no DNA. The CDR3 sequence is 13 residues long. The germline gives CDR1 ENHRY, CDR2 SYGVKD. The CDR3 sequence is CAITPEMNTEAFF.

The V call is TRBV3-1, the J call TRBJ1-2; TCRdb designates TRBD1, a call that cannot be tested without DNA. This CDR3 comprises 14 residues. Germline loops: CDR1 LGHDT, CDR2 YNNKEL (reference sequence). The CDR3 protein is CASSNPGQIYGYTF.

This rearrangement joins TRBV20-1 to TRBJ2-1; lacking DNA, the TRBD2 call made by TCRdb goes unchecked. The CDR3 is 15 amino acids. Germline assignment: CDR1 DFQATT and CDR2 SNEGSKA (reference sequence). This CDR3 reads CSARPYSGRRHEQFF.

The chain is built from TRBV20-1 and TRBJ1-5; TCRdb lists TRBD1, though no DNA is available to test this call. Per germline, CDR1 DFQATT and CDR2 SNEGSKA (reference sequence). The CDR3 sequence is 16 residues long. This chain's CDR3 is CSARVPQGTGYLAQHF.

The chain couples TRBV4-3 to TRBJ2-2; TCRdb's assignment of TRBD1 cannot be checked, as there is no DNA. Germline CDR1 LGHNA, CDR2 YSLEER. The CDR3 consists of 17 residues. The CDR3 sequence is CASSRGQVGGNTGELFF.

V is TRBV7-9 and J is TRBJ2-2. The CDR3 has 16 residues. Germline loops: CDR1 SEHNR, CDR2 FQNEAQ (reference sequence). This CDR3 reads CASSLLSHSYTGELFF.

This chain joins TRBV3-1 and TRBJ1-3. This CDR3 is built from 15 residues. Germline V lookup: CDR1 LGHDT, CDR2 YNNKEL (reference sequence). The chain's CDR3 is CASSQPGLRGNTIYF.

The CDR3: CASFSVSYEQYF. The J gene is TRBJ2-7, the V gene TRBV27. The CDR3 runs to 12 residues. The germline gives CDR1 MNHEY, CDR2 SMNVEV (reference sequence).

The CDR3 is CASSPGLRVIEAFF. The chain uses TRBV5-1 and TRBJ1-1. The CDR3 contains 14 residues. The germline gives CDR1 SGHRS, CDR2 YFSETQ.

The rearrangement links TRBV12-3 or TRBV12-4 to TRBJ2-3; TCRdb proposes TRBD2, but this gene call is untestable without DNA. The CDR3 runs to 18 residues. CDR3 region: CASRSLVAGRRGADTQYF.

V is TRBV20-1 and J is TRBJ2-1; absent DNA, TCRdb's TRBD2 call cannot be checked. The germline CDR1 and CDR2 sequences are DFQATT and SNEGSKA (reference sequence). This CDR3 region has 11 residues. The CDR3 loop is CSARLVNEQFF.

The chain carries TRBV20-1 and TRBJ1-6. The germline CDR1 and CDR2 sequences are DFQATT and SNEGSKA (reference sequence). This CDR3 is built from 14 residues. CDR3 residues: CSASWARNNSPLHF.

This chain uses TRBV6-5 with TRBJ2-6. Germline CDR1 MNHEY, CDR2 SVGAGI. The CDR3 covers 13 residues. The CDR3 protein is CASVASGANVLTF.

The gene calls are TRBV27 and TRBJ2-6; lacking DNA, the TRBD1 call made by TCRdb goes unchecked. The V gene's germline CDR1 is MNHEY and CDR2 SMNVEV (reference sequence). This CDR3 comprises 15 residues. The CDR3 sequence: CASSRVGSGANVLTF.

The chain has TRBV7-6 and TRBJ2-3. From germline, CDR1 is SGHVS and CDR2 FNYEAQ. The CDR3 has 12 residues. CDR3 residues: CASSYSGSTQYF.

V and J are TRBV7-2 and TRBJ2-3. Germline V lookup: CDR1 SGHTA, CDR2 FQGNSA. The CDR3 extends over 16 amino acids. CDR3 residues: CASSLALSERTDTQYF. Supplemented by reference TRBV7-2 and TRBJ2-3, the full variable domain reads GAGVSQSPSNKVTEKGKDVELRCDPISGHTALYWYRQSLGQGLEFLIYFQGNSAPDKSGLPSDRFSAERTGGSVSTLTIQRTQQEDSAVYLCASSLALSERTDTQYFGPGTRLTVL.

The CDR3 region is CASSYSPGGTEAFF. The rearrangement links TRBV6-5 to TRBJ1-1; the D gene TCRdb calls, TRBD1, cannot be checked with no DNA. CDR1 and CDR2 (germline): MNHEY, SVGAGI. This CDR3 spans 14 amino acids.

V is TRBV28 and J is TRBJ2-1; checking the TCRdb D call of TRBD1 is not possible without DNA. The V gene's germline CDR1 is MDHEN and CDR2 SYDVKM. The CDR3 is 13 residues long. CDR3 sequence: CASSLGGTDEQFF.

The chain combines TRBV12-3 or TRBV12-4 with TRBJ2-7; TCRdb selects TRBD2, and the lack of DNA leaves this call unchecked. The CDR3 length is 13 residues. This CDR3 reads CASSPTRRYEQYF.

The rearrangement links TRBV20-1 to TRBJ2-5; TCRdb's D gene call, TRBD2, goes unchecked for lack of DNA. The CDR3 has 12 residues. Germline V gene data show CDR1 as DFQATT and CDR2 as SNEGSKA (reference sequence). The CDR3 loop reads CSAGGGQETQYF.

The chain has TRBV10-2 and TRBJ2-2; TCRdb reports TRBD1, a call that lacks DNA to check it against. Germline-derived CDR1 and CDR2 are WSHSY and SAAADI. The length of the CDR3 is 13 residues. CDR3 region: CASSDGAGGELFF.

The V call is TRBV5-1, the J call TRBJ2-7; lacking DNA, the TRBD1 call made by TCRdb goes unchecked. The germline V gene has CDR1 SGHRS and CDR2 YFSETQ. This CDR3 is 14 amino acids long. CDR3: CASSLRGVNYEQYF.

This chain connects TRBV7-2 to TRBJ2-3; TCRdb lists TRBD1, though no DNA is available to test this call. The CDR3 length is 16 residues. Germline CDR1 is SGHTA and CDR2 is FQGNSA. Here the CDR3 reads CASSRKAGGTTDTQYF. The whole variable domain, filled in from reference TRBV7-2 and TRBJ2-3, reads GAGVSQSPSNKVTEKGKDVELRCDPISGHTALYWYRQSLGQGLEFLIYFQGNSAPDKSGLPSDRFSAERTGGSVSTLTIQRTQQEDSAVYLCASSRKAGGTTDTQYFGPGTRLTVL.

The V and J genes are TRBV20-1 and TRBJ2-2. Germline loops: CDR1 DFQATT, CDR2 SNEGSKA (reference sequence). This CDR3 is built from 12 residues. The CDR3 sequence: CSASLVSGELFF.

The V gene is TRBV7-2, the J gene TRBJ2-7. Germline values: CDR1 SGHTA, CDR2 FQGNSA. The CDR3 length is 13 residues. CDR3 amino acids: CASSFEDRYEQYF. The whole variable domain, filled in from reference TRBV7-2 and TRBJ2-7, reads GAGVSQSPSNKVTEKGKDVELRCDPISGHTALYWYRQSLGQGLEFLIYFQGNSAPDKSGLPSDRFSAERTGGSVSTLTIQRTQQEDSAVYLCASSFEDRYEQYFGPGTRLTVT.